The source of this T cell receptor (beta chain) is a study of shared clonotypes between healthy human individuals. Study details: Each donor had three CD4 naive, three CD4 memory, two CD8 naive and one CD8 memory plate.

About this clone itself: Its specificity is not known.

This CDR3 contains 12 residues. V gave up 6 bases and J gave up 16 bases, with 19 bases separating them. Germline values: CDR1 SEHNR, CDR2 FQNEAQ (reference sequence). Study-wide results and caveats: Among four donors, roughly 5% of naive CD4 clonotypes were found in common. Donors were few, which limited the genetic and exposure-history diversity represented.

Produced via immunoSEQ multiplex PCR; TCRdb's table is partial and in-frame only. The data show some 2,500,000 clones, with 90% to 95% seen just once and approximately 0.36% held by the top ten. This receptor was obtained from a man younger than 35 in good health. Some clones in this sample may be carry-over from other donors' samples. The chain is built from TRBV7-9 and TRBJ2-4; D ambiguous. The source material was naive CD4+ T cells from PBMCs. The subset is: CD45RA+ positively selected. CDR3 amino acids: CASSPDPPHAYF. The CDR3, as DNA: TGTGCCAGCAGTCCAGACCCCCCACATGCCTACTTC.